The 28 T cell receptor beta chains below come from one sample, sequenced in a study of blood T cells in healthy people across ages. Primers used in a second PCR of roughly 7 to 12 cycles were a sample-barcoded 5' primer and a J-beta primer mix. TCRdb passed the 5' RACE reads through MiXCR, listing each CDR3 protein once. The profile shows hundreds of thousands of distinct CDR3 sequences, around 38% of them singletons. Sequencing was carried out using blood. The receptor set was obtained from an older man in good health.

J is TRBJ2-3 and V is TRBV28, with 15 positions matching TRBD2. Trimming cost V 7 bases and J 4 bases; bases outside gene matches: 6. CDR3 length equals 16 residues. CDR1 is MDHEN and CDR2 is SYDVKM in the germline V gene. CDR3 DNA sequence: TGTGCCAGCACCGGGACTAGCGGGAGGTTCGCAGATACGCAGTATTTT. Translation: CASTGTSGRFADTQYF.

With regard to this clonotype: A read error may produce the germline difference seen at one junction end. CDR3 bases: TGCAGTGCTAGCGGGAGGGGCACCGGGGAGCCGTTTTTT. Amino acids: CSASGRGTGEPFF. The J gene is TRBJ2-2, the V gene TRBV20-1, with 8 bases fitting TRBD2. The CDR3 covers 13 residues. From germline, CDR1 is DFQATT and CDR2 SNEGSKA (reference sequence).

A few counts support this clonotype. This chain links TRBV29-1 with TRBJ2-1; D may be TRBD2 (5 bases). Trimming shortened V by 0 bases and J by 8 bases, and 14 bases separated the two germline ends. Looked up from germline, CDR1 is SQVTM and CDR2 is ANQGSEA. The CDR3 is 14 residues long. CDR3 residues: CSVEEDSRWDEQFF. CDR3 bases: TGCAGCGTTGAAGAGGACTCTCGATGGGATGAGCAGTTCTTC.

The chain links TRBV20-1 to TRBJ1-1, with D unresolved. Per the germline V gene, CDR1 is DFQATT and CDR2 is SNEGSKA (reference sequence). The CDR3 runs 14 residues. Trimming removed 4 bases at V and 0 bases at J, with 12 bases between. DNA for the CDR3: TGCAGTGCTATCCCCAATCGGCTGAACACTGAAGCTTTCTTT. This gives the protein CSAIPNRLNTEAFF.

This clonotype has just one count. The chain couples TRBV20-1 to TRBJ2-7, with D unclear. Germline assignment: CDR1 DFQATT and CDR2 SNEGSKA (reference sequence). Trimming stripped 3 bases from V and 4 bases from J, with 7 bases between. This CDR3 is 11 amino acids long. DNA for the CDR3: TGCAGTGCTAGGCTCGGTTACGAGCAGTACTTC. It is translated as CSARLGYEQYF.

The rearrangement links TRBV2 to TRBJ2-7, with 7 bases aligning to TRBD1. Germline CDR1 reads SNHLY; CDR2 reads FYNNEI. Unmatched junction bases numbered 7, after V lost 5 bases and J lost 6 bases. The CDR3 sequence is 13 residues long. CDR3 DNA: TGTGCCAGCAGTCCCAGTCCAGGGGGCGAGCAGTACTTC. It codes for CASSPSPGGEQYF.

Details on this clonotype: One end of the junction does not line up with germline, which may come from a read error. The V gene is TRBV5-1, the J gene TRBJ2-5; no firm D call. In germline, CDR1 is SGHRS, CDR2 YFSETQ. The CDR3 runs 13 residues. Here the CDR3 DNA reads TGCGTCAGCAATTCAGTTTTCCAAGAGACCCAGTACTTC. This encodes CVSNSVFQETQYF.

This clonotype was picked up a small number of times. The rearrangement links TRBV9 to TRBJ2-5, with 7 bases lining up with TRBD2. The V gene end was trimmed by 3 bases and the J gene end by 2 bases; junction bases not matched to a gene: 13. Germline V gives CDR1 SGDLS, CDR2 YYNGEE. The CDR3 runs 17 residues. In DNA form, the CDR3 reads TGTGCCAGCAGCGGGTTCCCAGGAGCGGGGCTACAAGAGACCCAGTACTTC. Translation gives CASSGFPGAGLQETQYF.

This clonotype was seen a few times. V usage is TRBV4-2 and J usage is TRBJ2-2; tentatively, D is TRBD2 (5 bases). CDR3 length: 16 amino acids. Germline-derived CDR1 and CDR2 are LGHNA and YNFKEQ. Trimming cost V 4 bases and J 1 base, with 13 bases left between them. The CDR3 loop is CASSPPGVGNTGELFF. The DNA for the CDR3 is TGTGCCAGCAGCCCGCCCGGGGTAGGGAACACCGGGGAGCTGTTTTTT.

This clonotype was recorded a few times. This chain connects TRBV5-1 to TRBJ2-3; D gene unclear. V lost 4 bases, J lost 0 bases, and 12 bases lay in between. There are 15 residues in the CDR3. Per germline, CDR1 SGHRS and CDR2 YFSETQ. CDR3 sequence reads: CASSPSSSSTDTQYF. The CDR3 region has the DNA TGCGCCAGCAGCCCGTCGTCTTCTAGCACAGATACGCAGTATTTT.

This clonotype was observed a few times. The chain couples TRBV3-1 to TRBJ1-1; D gene uncertain. The CDR3 spans 14 residues. The V gene lost 3 bases and the J gene lost 3 bases, with 11 bases spanning the gap. Per germline, CDR1 LGHDT and CDR2 YNNKEL (reference sequence). The CDR3 nucleotides read TGTGCCAGCAGCCAGAAGCGAAGGTACACTGAAGCTTTCTTT. It encodes CASSQKRRYTEAFF.

This clonotype appeared a few times. The genes are TRBV7-3 and TRBJ2-4; D not resolved. Germline V gene data show CDR1 as SGHTA and CDR2 as FQGTGA. CDR3 size: 13 residues. V lost 2 bases and J lost 8, with 10 bases in between. The CDR3 DNA follows: TGTGCCAGCAGCTTATCATCCCTCGACATTCAGTACTTC. This codes for CASSLSSLDIQYF.

The chain uses TRBV2 and TRBJ2-3; 9 bases are a match to TRBD1. CDR3 length: 15 amino acids. The V gene's germline CDR1 is SNHLY and CDR2 FYNNEI. The J segment lost 6 bases and the V segment lost 6 bases, leaving 10 bases of the junction unmatched. CDR3 bases: TGTGCCAGCAGGGCTGGACAGGGGCTTTTGGATACGCAGTATTTT. The encoded protein is CASRAGQGLLDTQYF.

This clonotype was observed a few times. The chain carries TRBV7-3 and TRBJ2-1; possible D gene TRBD2, 6 bases. Germline V gives CDR1 SGHTA, CDR2 FQGTGA. This CDR3 has 14 residues. The V gene lost 2 bases and the J gene lost 10 bases, with 15 bases spanning the gap. The CDR3 DNA sequence: TGTGCCAGCAGCTTAGGGCGGGGCTTGGGGGAGCAGTTCTTC. It yields the protein CASSLGRGLGEQFF.

The rearrangement links TRBV6-5 to TRBJ2-3; 8 bases are a match to TRBD2. The trim removed 6 bases at V and 4 bases at J, leaving 9 bases unmatched. The germline V gene has CDR1 MNHEY and CDR2 SVGAGI. The CDR3 spans 15 residues. The CDR3 sequence is CASSRLASTADTQYF. CDR3 nucleotides: TGTGCCAGCAGCAGACTAGCGTCCACCGCAGATACGCAGTATTTT.

This clonotype was observed a few times. CDR3 loop: CASSHRAPGGYEQYF. The CDR3 region has the DNA TGTGCCAGCAGCCACAGGGCTCCGGGAGGATACGAGCAGTACTTC. The chain combines TRBV7-9 with TRBJ2-7, with a possible D match to TRBD2 (7 bases). V lost 5 bases, J lost 4 bases, and 18 bases lay in between. CDR1 is SEHNR and CDR2 is FQNEAQ in the germline V gene (reference sequence). The CDR3 contains 15 residues.

In the case of this clonotype: A junction end diverges from the germline sequence, so it may reflect a read error. The chain is built from TRBV6-2 or TRBV6-3 and TRBJ1-4; 9 bases fit TRBD1. CDR1 and CDR2 from the germline V gene are MNHEY and SVGEGT. This CDR3 is built from 15 residues. In DNA, the CDR3 is TGTGCCAGCAGTCCCCCGGGACAGGGTAATGAAAAACCGTTTTTT. It translates to CASSPPGQGNEKPFF.

This clonotype has more than one count but fewer than ten. The chain combines TRBV7-2 with TRBJ1-4; maybe TRBD1 (5 bases). The germline CDR1 and CDR2 sequences are SGHTA and FQGNSA. V shed 5 bases and J shed 5 bases, with 12 bases lying between them. The CDR3 runs 14 residues. The CDR3, as DNA: TGTGCCAGCAGCCCAGGACAATCCAATGAAAAACTGTTTTTT. This encodes CASSPGQSNEKLFF.

The CDR3 sequence is CASSLGRDKNQPQHF. In DNA, the CDR3 is TGTGCCAGCAGTTTAGGCCGGGACAAAAATCAGCCCCAGCATTTT. The rearrangement links TRBV12-3 or TRBV12-4 to TRBJ1-5, with D possibly being TRBD1 (6 bases). There are 15 residues in the CDR3. The germline V and J ends were trimmed by 1 base and 4 bases, with 11 bases remaining between them.

This clonotype was seen a handful of times. The rearrangement joins TRBV7-2 to TRBJ1-1; D unresolved. This CDR3 is 13 amino acids long. Looked up from germline, CDR1 is SGHTA and CDR2 is FQGNSA. Between the trimmed V and J ends, which lost 3 bases and 3 bases, there was a span of 8 bases. The CDR3 DNA reads as TGTGCCAGCAGCTTTATAAGGGACACTGAAGCTTTCTTT. Residues: CASSFIRDTEAFF.

This clonotype was found a few times. CDR3 nucleotides: TGCAGTGCCACTAGGGGAACTAATGAAAAACTGTTTTTT. This gives the protein CSATRGTNEKLFF. The V and J genes are TRBV20-1 and TRBJ1-4, with D maybe TRBD1 (5 bases). Trimming removed 6 bases from V and 1 base from J, with 9 bases in between. CDR3 length equals 13 residues. The V gene's germline CDR1 is DFQATT and CDR2 SNEGSKA (reference sequence).

There are a few counts of this clonotype. This chain joins TRBV7-9 and TRBJ2-3, with D possibly TRBD1 on 6 matching bases. There are 17 residues in the CDR3. Germline CDR1 is SEHNR and CDR2 is FQNEAQ (reference sequence). The V end was cut by 4 bases, the J end by 4 bases, with 21 bases between. The CDR3: CASSSIGTLSAADTQYF. The CDR3, as DNA: TGTGCCAGCAGCTCCATAGGGACACTCAGCGCCGCAGATACGCAGTATTTT.

The CDR3 DNA sequence: TGTGCCAGCAGCCAAACAGGGTCGCGAGAGACCCAGTACTTC. This translates into CASSQTGSRETQYF. The rearrangement links TRBV7-3 to TRBJ2-5; perhaps TRBD1 as D (6 bases). The CDR3 runs to 14 residues. The ends were cut back, 5 bases at V and 4 bases at J, with 14 bases in the middle. From germline, CDR1 is SGHTA and CDR2 FQGTGA. The variable domain in full, with the rest retrieved from reference TRBV7-3 and TRBJ2-5, is GAGVSQTPSNKVTEKGKYVELRCDPISGHTALYWYRQSLGQGPEFLIYFQGTGAADDSGLPNDRFFAVRPEGSVSTLKIQRTERGDSAVYLCASSQTGSRETQYFGPGTRLLVL.

V usage is TRBV14 and J usage is TRBJ1-1, with unresolved D. V gave up 4 bases and J gave up 4 bases, with 19 bases separating them. Per germline, CDR1 SGHDN and CDR2 FVKESK. There are 16 residues in the CDR3. CDR3 coding DNA: TGTGCCAGCAGCCCACTATCGAGACCGGGAGGCACTGAAGCTTTCTTT. It yields the protein CASSPLSRPGGTEAFF.

This clonotype was counted ten times or more. The J gene is TRBJ2-6, the V gene TRBV12-3 or TRBV12-4, with no clear D. The ends were cut back, 1 base at V and 0 bases at J, with 7 bases in the middle. The CDR3 sequence is 16 residues long. The CDR3 region is CASSLGQNSGANVLTF. Written as DNA, the CDR3 is TGTGCCAGCAGTTTAGGGCAGAACTCTGGGGCCAACGTCCTGACTTTC.

The genes are TRBV25-1 and TRBJ2-4; 7 bases align to TRBD1. Germline CDR1 is MGHDK and CDR2 is SYGVNS. Trimming removed 3 bases from V and 9 bases from J; junction bases left unmatched: 11. The CDR3 length is 15 residues. In nucleotides, the CDR3 is TGTGCCAGCAGTGACCCCGGAGATCCAGGGGGCATTCAGTACTTC. As protein: CASSDPGDPGGIQYF.

The CDR3 DNA reads TGTGCCACCAGTGACACCTCGGAGCGGGGGGCGGGGAATGAGCAGTTCTTC. Translating it yields CATSDTSERGAGNEQFF. The chain has TRBV24-1 and TRBJ2-1; TRBD2 matches 9 bases. The CDR3 extends over 17 amino acids. The germline CDR1 and CDR2 sequences are KGHDR and SFDVKD. The V gene end was trimmed by 4 bases and the J gene end by 7 bases; junction bases not matched to a gene: 13.

The chain has TRBV28 and TRBJ2-1, with 9 bases fitting TRBD2. The CDR3 has 15 residues. V was pared by 6 bases and J by 3 bases, with 6 bases of the junction left unmatched. The V gene's germline CDR1 is MDHEN and CDR2 SYDVKM. The CDR3, as DNA: TGTGCCAGCAGACCTGGACTAGCGAACTACAATGAGCAGTTCTTC. Protein sequence: CASRPGLANYNEQFF.